Reported below is one T cell receptor beta chain. The antigen remains undetermined. This sample was included in a study of shared clonotypes between healthy human individuals. The study, taken as a whole, reports: The expectation was that sequencing depth would affect clonotype sharing among donors.

At the deep level, the assay was run. The repertoire was sequenced with immunoSEQ multiplex PCR; TCRdb's copy has only in-frame clones and lacks some. The sample carries about 1.1 million clones, around 77% recorded once. The trim removed 3 bases at V and 4 bases at J, leaving 6 bases unmatched. The length of the CDR3 is 14 residues. Germline assignment: CDR1 SGHRS and CDR2 YFSETQ. Caucasian adults residing in Nashville, Tennessee made up all the donors. The TCR comes from a man younger than 35 in good health. Some clones in this sample may be carry-over from other donors' samples. The chain carries TRBV5-1 and TRBJ2-7, with TRBD1 identical over 8 bases. Material for sequencing was memory CD4+ T cells from PBMCs. Regarding subset: CD45RA-negative fraction. CDR3 DNA: TGCGCCAGCAGCTCGGCCGGGACAGGTTACGAGCAGTACTTC. This translates into CASSSAGTGYEQYF.